This T cell receptor (beta chain) stems from a study of T cells after yellow fever vaccination. This clonotype was detected many times. TCRdb reprocessed the 5' RACE reads with MiXCR, giving one entry per CDR3 protein. The sample yields fewer than 350,000 distinct CDR3 sequences, around 4.3% seen once. Sequencing was performed on PBMCs, taken 15 days after the yellow fever booster vaccination. This clonotype originated in a man aged 18 to 29 who received the YFV17D yellow fever vaccine.

This CDR3 reads CASSLAGRFDTEAFF. CDR3 DNA: TGCGCCAGCAGCTTGGCCGGGAGGTTTGACACTGAAGCTTTCTTT. The chain employs TRBV5-1 and TRBJ1-1; D is uncertain. V was clipped by 0 bases and J by 3 bases, with 12 bases between them. The CDR3 sequence is 15 residues long. Germline lookup yields CDR1 SGHRS and CDR2 YFSETQ.